The T cell receptor beta chain under discussion was sequenced for a study of Graves' ophthalmopathy and Graves' hyperthyroidism. Amplification of TCR beta CDR3 regions used RNA transcripts. An opening RT-PCR round employed HTBI primers and preceded a second-round multiplex PCR. TCRdb itself ran the multiplex PCR reads through MiXCR, one entry per CDR3 protein. This table has about 640,000 distinct CDR3 sequences, 35% to 45% appearing once. For donors with ophthalmopathy, the disease showed moderate-to-severe activity, reached CAS ≥3 and NOSPECS ≥4, and had lasted under 3 months. Other autoimmune disease, uncontrolled infection, pregnancy and lactation led to exclusion. A few counts support this clonotype. One end of the junction fails to match germline, which may point to a read error. Germline-derived CDR1 and CDR2 are SEHNR and FQNEAQ (reference sequence). The CDR3 totals 15 residues.

Sequencing input: peripheral blood. This chain connects TRBV7-9 to TRBJ2-5, with D maybe TRBD2 (5 bases). The clonotype was recovered from an adult man with Graves' ophthalmopathy. The CDR3 loop is CASSRVLGPAGTQYF. The CDR3 nucleotides are TGCGCCAGCAGCCGGGTCCTAGGACCGGCGGGGACCCAGTACTTC. Complete variable domain (other parts from reference TRBV7-9 and TRBJ2-5): DTGVSQNPRHKITKRGQNVTFRCDPISEHNRLYWYRQTLGQGPEFLTYFQNEAQLEKSRLLSDRFSAERPKGSFSTLEIQRTEQGDSAMYLCASSRVLGPAGTQYFGPGTRLLVL.